This T cell receptor beta chain was sequenced in a study of T cells in localized non-small cell lung cancer. Findings and caveats of the study: When the top 100 tumor clones were examined, a median around 50 of them also appeared in the adjacent lung, which was paired and uninvolved.

This table comes from immunoSEQ multiplex PCR, and its TCRdb copy is limited to in-frame clones, with some not included. The top ten clones hold roughly 5.1% of a sample with under 70,000 clones, 86% of them seen once. Remarks on this clone: Its antigen remains unknown.

V lost 4 bases and J lost 0, with 19 bases in between. Per germline, CDR1 MRHNA and CDR2 SNTAGT. The CDR3 is made up of 18 amino acids. The material was peripheral blood, obtained before any cancer treatment. The sequence was obtained from a woman aged 35 to 70 with stage I lung adenocarcinoma. The chain joins TRBV6-4 to TRBJ1-3, with D possibly TRBD1 on 6 matching bases. The CDR3 reads CASSGQGRTLYSGNTIYF. The CDR3 bases are TGTGCCAGCAGTGGGCAGGGGCGCACTCTCTACTCTGGAAACACCATATATTTT.